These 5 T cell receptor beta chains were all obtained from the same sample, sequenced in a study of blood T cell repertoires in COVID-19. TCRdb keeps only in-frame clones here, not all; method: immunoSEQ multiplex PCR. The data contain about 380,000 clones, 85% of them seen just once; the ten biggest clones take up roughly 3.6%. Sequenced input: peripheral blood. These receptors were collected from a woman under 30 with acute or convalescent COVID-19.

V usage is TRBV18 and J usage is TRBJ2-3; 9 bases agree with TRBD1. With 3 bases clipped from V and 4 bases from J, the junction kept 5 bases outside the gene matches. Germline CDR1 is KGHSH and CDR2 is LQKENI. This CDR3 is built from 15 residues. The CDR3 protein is CASSPGTGRADTQYF. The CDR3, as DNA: TGTGCCAGCTCACCTGGGACAGGGAGGGCAGATACGCAGTATTTT.

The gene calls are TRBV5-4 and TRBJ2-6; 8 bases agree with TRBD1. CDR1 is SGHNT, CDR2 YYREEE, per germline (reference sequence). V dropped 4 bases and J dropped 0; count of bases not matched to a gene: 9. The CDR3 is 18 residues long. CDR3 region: CASSLRGQAGSGANVLTF. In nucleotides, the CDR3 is TGTGCCAGCAGCCTCAGGGGGCAGGCAGGCTCTGGGGCCAACGTCCTGACTTTC.

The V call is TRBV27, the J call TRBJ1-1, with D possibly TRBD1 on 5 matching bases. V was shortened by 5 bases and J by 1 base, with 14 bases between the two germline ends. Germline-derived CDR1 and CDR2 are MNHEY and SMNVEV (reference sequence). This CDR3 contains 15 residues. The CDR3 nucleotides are TGTGCCAGCAGTCCATCCAGGGTAACGAACACTGAAGCTTTCTTT. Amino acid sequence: CASSPSRVTNTEAFF.

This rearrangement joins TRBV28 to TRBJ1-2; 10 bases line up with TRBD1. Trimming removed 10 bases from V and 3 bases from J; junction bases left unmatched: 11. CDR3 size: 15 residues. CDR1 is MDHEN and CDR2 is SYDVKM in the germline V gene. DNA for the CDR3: TGTGCCACCACGACAGGGGGCTATCCCCACTATGGCTACACCTTC. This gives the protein CATTTGGYPHYGYTF.

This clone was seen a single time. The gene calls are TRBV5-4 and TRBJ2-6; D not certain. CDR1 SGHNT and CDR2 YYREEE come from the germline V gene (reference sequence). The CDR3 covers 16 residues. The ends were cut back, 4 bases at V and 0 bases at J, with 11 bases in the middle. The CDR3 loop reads CASSRSASSGANVLTF. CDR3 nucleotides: TGTGCCAGCAGCCGGTCTGCTAGCTCTGGGGCCAACGTCCTGACTTTC.